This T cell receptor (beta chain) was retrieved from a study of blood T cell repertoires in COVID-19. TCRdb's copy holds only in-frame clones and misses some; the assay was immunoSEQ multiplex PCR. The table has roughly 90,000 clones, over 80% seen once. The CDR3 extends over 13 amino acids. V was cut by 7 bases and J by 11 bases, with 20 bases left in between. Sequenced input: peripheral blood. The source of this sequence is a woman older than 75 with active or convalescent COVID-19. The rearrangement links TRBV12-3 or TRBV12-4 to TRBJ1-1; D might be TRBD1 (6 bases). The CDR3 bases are TGTGCCAGCACTCTGGCAGGGGATCTGTTTGCTTTCTTT. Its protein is CASTLAGDLFAFF.